Listed here is a single T cell receptor (beta chain). This entry belongs to a study of blood T cell repertoires in COVID-19. Study at large: Sites across the United States, Italy and Spain contributed samples from acute and convalescent COVID-19. T cells, B-cell-depleted T cells, or PBMCs provided the cDNA or gDNA that served as material.

The trim removed 0 bases at V and 2 bases at J, leaving 7 bases unmatched. CDR3 size: 18 residues. Germline V gene lookup returns CDR1 SGHTA and CDR2 FQGNSA. As processed by the authors: How many nucleated cells were present was estimated from reference gene primer amplification. Assay: immunoSEQ multiplex PCR; the TCRdb copy retains only in-frame clones and omits some. That table furnishes V, J and clone size, whereas the DNA furnished D and trimming. Altogether about 73,000 clones are present, around 81% being singletons, with the ten largest covering 20%. The material sequenced was peripheral blood. The TCR comes from a woman between 65 and 79 years old with acute or convalescent COVID-19. This chain links TRBV7-2 with TRBJ2-3; 11 bases line up with TRBD2. The CDR3 DNA reads as TGTGCCAGCAGCTTAGCGCTGACTAGCGGGACCAACACAGATACGCAGTATTTT. Its translation is CASSLALTSGTNTDTQYF.